The 18 T cell receptor beta chains listed next were all sequenced from one sample in a study of cytomegalovirus exposure and HLA in healthy donors. 60 Vbeta and 13 Jbeta primers were used in PCR. This table comes from immunoSEQ multiplex PCR, and its TCRdb copy is limited to in-frame clones, with some not included. The data show some 100,000 clones, with approximately 70% seen just once and around 4.8% held by the top ten. Sequenced material: PBMCs. The receptors stem from a woman aged 18-30 years in good health and CMV-seropositive.

This chain uses TRBV18 with TRBJ2-5; no firm D call. Germline CDR1 and CDR2: KGHSH and LQKENI. This CDR3 region has 14 residues. V was shortened by 3 bases and J by 0 bases, with 8 bases between the two germline ends. The CDR3 loop is CASSPSMNQETQYF. The CDR3 DNA reads TGTGCCAGCTCACCGTCTATGAACCAAGAGACCCAGTACTTC.

The chain uses TRBV7-9 and TRBJ2-7; D unresolved. There are 12 residues in the CDR3. V gave up 0 bases and J gave up 3 bases, with 3 bases separating them. Germline V gene lookup returns CDR1 SEHNR and CDR2 FQNEAQ (reference sequence). CDR3 loop: CASSLAYYEQYF. The CDR3 DNA reads TGTGCCAGCAGCTTAGCCTACTACGAGCAGTACTTC.

This chain joins TRBV29-1 and TRBJ2-1; 7 nucleotides align to TRBD2. CDR1 is SQVTM and CDR2 is ANQGSEA in the germline V gene. CDR3 length equals 14 residues. J was trimmed by 9 bases and V by 4 bases; bases with no gene match: 12. The CDR3 DNA sequence: TGCAGCGTTGGAGGCGTAGGCGGGAGTTCTGAGCAGTTCTTC. Its protein is CSVGGVGGSSEQFF.

This clone was seen a few times. The V gene is TRBV4-3, the J gene TRBJ2-7, with D perhaps TRBD1 (5 bases). The CDR3 sequence is 15 residues long. Germline V gene lookup returns CDR1 LGHNA and CDR2 YSLEER. The V gene lost 1 base and the J gene lost 0 bases, with 10 bases spanning the gap. The CDR3 DNA sequence: TGCGCCAGCAGCCAAGGGACATTCTACTCCTACGAGCAGTACTTC. Protein: CASSQGTFYSYEQYF.

The chain has TRBV10-3 and TRBJ2-2, with TRBD1 as a possible D gene (5 bases). The V end lost 5 bases, the J end lost 6 bases, and 7 bases lay between the germline ends. The CDR3 covers 12 residues. From germline, CDR1 is ENHRY and CDR2 SYGVKD. This CDR3 is CAISQGSGELFF. The CDR3 DNA sequence: TGTGCCATCAGTCAGGGTTCCGGGGAGCTGTTTTTT.

V usage is TRBV4-1 and J usage is TRBJ2-7; D possibly corresponds to TRBD1 (5 bases). CDR3 size: 14 residues. The germline V and J ends were trimmed by 3 bases and 0 bases, with 9 bases remaining between them. The V gene's germline CDR1 is MGHRA and CDR2 YSYEKL. CDR3 loop: CASSQPDNSYEQYF. CDR3 in DNA: TGCGCCAGCAGCCAGCCGGACAACTCCTACGAGCAGTACTTC.

This chain joins TRBV7-2 and TRBJ2-3, with a possible D match to TRBD2 (5 bases). Trimming shortened V by 5 bases and J by 6 bases, and 15 bases separated the two germline ends. The CDR3 spans 14 residues. Germline V gives CDR1 SGHTA, CDR2 FQGNSA. CDR3 DNA sequence: TGTGCCAGCAGCATACTAAGCGGTAGTGATACGCAGTATTTT. Amino acids: CASSILSGSDTQYF.

The genes are TRBV7-9 and TRBJ1-4, with TRBD1 identical over 8 bases. The trim removed 5 bases at V and 7 bases at J, leaving 6 bases unmatched. This CDR3 has 14 amino acids. CDR1 is SEHNR, CDR2 FQNEAQ, per germline (reference sequence). DNA for the CDR3: TGTGCCAGCAGCCCACAGGGGGAAGGTGAAAAACTGTTTTTT. Encoded protein: CASSPQGEGEKLFF.

The chain joins TRBV6-5 to TRBJ1-1; D is perhaps TRBD1 (6 bases). The CDR3 extends over 15 amino acids. Germline lookup yields CDR1 MNHEY and CDR2 SVGAGI. Trimming cost V 4 bases and J 1 base, with 13 bases left between them. The CDR3 spells CASSSKGHSNTEAFF. Written as DNA, the CDR3 is TGTGCCAGCAGTTCCAAGGGACACTCGAACACTGAAGCTTTCTTT.

The V call is TRBV9, the J call TRBJ2-1, with 8 bases identical to TRBD2. V shed 0 bases and J 3 bases; nucleotides not matched to a gene: 11. Germline CDR1 is SGDLS and CDR2 is YYNGEE. This CDR3 region has 18 residues. CDR3 bases: TGTGCCAGCAGCGTAGCTCCAGCGGGAGAAAGGAGCTACAATGAGCAGTTCTTC. It is translated as CASSVAPAGERSYNEQFF.

The rearrangement uses TRBV19 and TRBJ2-5; D uncertain. The CDR3 contains 13 residues. Germline loops: CDR1 LNHDA, CDR2 SQIVND (reference sequence). V shed 2 bases and J shed 1 base, with 5 bases lying between them. The CDR3: CASSISFQETQYF. In DNA form, the CDR3 reads TGTGCCAGTAGTATAAGCTTCCAAGAGACCCAGTACTTC.

In this sample, this clone turned up once. The chain carries TRBV7-7 and TRBJ2-1; 7 nucleotides line up with TRBD1. The CDR3 consists of 13 residues. In germline, CDR1 is SSHAT, CDR2 FNYEAQ (reference sequence). The V segment lost 1 base and the J segment 7 bases; nucleotides outside the gene matches: 1. The CDR3 spells CASSLDRGNEQFF. The CDR3 DNA follows: TGTGCCAGCAGCTTAGACAGGGGTAATGAGCAGTTCTTC.

This clone turned up a few times. The chain carries TRBV21-1 and TRBJ1-3; the DNA was not compared with TRBD1, the D call given in the table. TRBV21-1 is a documented pseudogene. The CDR3 is 18 residues long. The CDR3: CASSMPEGQESSGNTIYF. CDR3 nucleotide sequence: TGTGCCAGCAGCATGCCAGAGGGACAGGAGAGCTCTGGAAACACCATATATTTT.

This chain joins TRBV7-9 and TRBJ2-5; 8 bases align to TRBD2. J gave up 1 base and V 6 bases, and 4 bases lay outside the gene matches. Germline V gene lookup returns CDR1 SEHNR and CDR2 FQNEAQ (reference sequence). This CDR3 has 14 residues. The CDR3 nucleotides are TGTGCCAGCAGTAGCGGGGTACTCCAAGAGACCCAGTACTTC. Translated: CASSSGVLQETQYF.

V gene TRBV5-1 combines with J gene TRBJ2-1; TRBD2 agrees at 16 bases. CDR3 length equals 15 residues. Trimming removed 4 bases from V and 9 bases from J; junction bases left unmatched: 4. Per the germline V gene, CDR1 is SGHRS and CDR2 is YFSETQ. CDR3 in DNA: TGCGCCAGCAGCCAGGGACTAGCGGGAGGGGGTGAGCAGTTCTTC. As protein: CASSQGLAGGGEQFF.

On this clone: Different DNA sequences within this sample yield the same CDR3. This chain links TRBV6-5 with TRBJ2-3; 7 bases match TRBD2. From germline, CDR1 is MNHEY and CDR2 SVGAGI. V shed 2 bases and J 2 bases; nucleotides not matched to a gene: 1. This CDR3 contains 14 residues. The CDR3 here is CASSYGRATDTQYF. The CDR3 region has the DNA TGTGCCAGCAGTTACGGGAGGGCCACAGATACGCAGTATTTT.

This clone has just a few counts. This chain connects TRBV28 to TRBJ1-4; 9 bases map to TRBD1. There are 16 residues in the CDR3. Unmatched junction bases numbered 13, after V lost 6 bases and J lost 8 bases. Germline-derived CDR1 and CDR2 are MDHEN and SYDVKM. The CDR3 reads CASSSSGQGPSEKLFF. The DNA for the CDR3 is TGTGCCAGCAGCTCGAGTGGACAGGGGCCGAGCGAAAAACTGTTTTTT. The full variable domain, its missing parts supplied by reference TRBV28 and TRBJ1-4, is DVKVTQSSRYLVKRTGEKVFLECVQDMDHENMFWYRQDPGLGLRLIYFSYDVKMKEKGDIPEGYSVSREKKERFSLILESASTNQTSMYLCASSSSGQGPSEKLFFGSGTQLSVL.

CDR3 loop: CASSLSHQPQHF. The CDR3 DNA is TGTGCCAGCAGTTTATCTCATCAGCCCCAGCATTTT. The chain links TRBV28 to TRBJ1-5; D uncertain. V shed 1 base and J shed 5 bases, with 3 bases lying between them. This CDR3 comprises 12 residues. In germline, CDR1 is MDHEN, CDR2 SYDVKM. The whole variable domain, remainder taken from reference TRBV28 and TRBJ1-5, is DVKVTQSSRYLVKRTGEKVFLECVQDMDHENMFWYRQDPGLGLRLIYFSYDVKMKEKGDIPEGYSVSREKKERFSLILESASTNQTSMYLCASSLSHQPQHFGDGTRLSIL.